This T cell receptor (beta chain) was observed in a study of T cell repertoires in aging, cancer and after chemotherapy. Looking at the study overall: Paired samples before and after chemotherapy came from glioblastoma patients receiving temozolomide-based therapy. General observations from the study: These repertoire data do not allow conclusions about immunological memory after chemotherapy. Compared with age-matched healthy donors, untreated hematological or solid cancer patients showed higher blood TCR clonality.

TCR beta rearrangements were amplified from peripheral blood genomic DNA. The germline V gene encodes CDR1 DFQATT and CDR2 SNEGSKA (reference sequence). With V trimmed by 0 bases and J by 5 bases, 8 bases remained unmatched. This CDR3 region has 15 residues. TRB rearrangements spanning V, D and J were amplified using mixed TRB-A/B primers. TCRdb reanalysed the multiplex PCR reads using MiXCR and keeps one entry per CDR3 protein. The sample contains about 630 distinct CDR3 sequences, roughly 25% of which appear only once. Note on this clonotype: What it recognizes is unknown.

The chain is built from TRBV20-1 and TRBJ2-7, with 9 bases fitting TRBD2. Sequenced input: blood. This sequence was found in a human donor with a solid tumor. CDR3 DNA sequence: TGCAGTGCTAGAGAAAGGCGGGGGGGCGTGAACGAGCAGTACTTC. It translates to CSARERRGGVNEQYF.